Below are 29 T cell receptor beta chains sequenced from a single sample in a study of cytomegalovirus exposure and HLA in healthy donors. Researchers ran the PCR with 60 Vbeta and 13 Jbeta primers. Produced via immunoSEQ multiplex PCR; TCRdb's table is partial and in-frame only. The sample has around 130,000 clones; 60% to 75% are singletons. The specimen sequenced was PBMCs. Receptors originate from a woman between 40 and 50 years old in good health and CMV-seropositive.

This clone was found a few times. The V call is TRBV7-6, the J call TRBJ1-3, with D hard to call. The V gene lost 5 bases and the J gene lost 4 bases, with 6 bases spanning the gap. The CDR3 spans 12 residues. Germline loops: CDR1 SGHVS, CDR2 FNYEAQ. In DNA, the CDR3 is TGTGCCAGCAGCCCCCCGGGAAACACCATATATTTT. It translates to CASSPPGNTIYF.

This clone has more than one count but fewer than ten. The rearrangement joins TRBV27 to TRBJ1-4, with D hard to call. Germline lookup yields CDR1 MNHEY and CDR2 SMNVEV (reference sequence). V shed 1 base and J shed 8 bases, with 14 bases lying between them. This CDR3 region has 15 residues. DNA of the CDR3: TGTGCCAGCAGTTTATACGAGGGATTAGGGGAAAAACTGTTTTTT. This gives the protein CASSLYEGLGEKLFF.

This clone was recorded a few times. V is TRBV2 and J is TRBJ1-5; 7 bases agree with TRBD1. V lost 8 bases to trimming and J lost 0 bases; unmatched junction nucleotides: 4. Looked up from germline, CDR1 is SNHLY and CDR2 is FYNNEI. This CDR3 has 14 residues. The CDR3 region has the DNA TGTGCCAGCTCGACAGGGTTTAGCAATCAGCCCCAGCATTTT. Translating gives CASSTGFSNQPQHF.

The V gene is TRBV28, the J gene TRBJ2-5, with 8 bases fitting TRBD1. The CDR3 totals 13 residues. Germline V gives CDR1 MDHEN, CDR2 SYDVKM. After removal of 3 bases from V and 6 bases from J, the junction contained 3 bases not matched to a gene. In DNA, the CDR3 is TGTGCCAGCAGTTTGACAGGGGTAAAGACCCAGTACTTC. Its translation: CASSLTGVKTQYF.

The chain has TRBV30 and TRBJ2-7; 8 bases align to TRBD1. The CDR3 has 16 residues. The germline V gene encodes CDR1 GTSNPN and CDR2 SVGIG (reference sequence). The V segment lost 3 bases and the J segment 1 base; nucleotides outside the gene matches: 11. CDR3 loop: CAWRRTGTGGSYEQYF. The CDR3 region has the DNA TGTGCCTGGAGGAGGACCGGGACAGGAGGATCCTACGAGCAGTACTTC.

The rearrangement joins TRBV25-1 to TRBJ2-7; 8 bases map to TRBD1. Germline CDR1 is MGHDK and CDR2 is SYGVNS. The CDR3 loop spans 16 amino acids. V trimming: 1 base; J trimming: 2 bases; junction bases outside the gene matches: 7. The CDR3 DNA reads as TGTGCCAGCAGTGAATTTACAGGGGGTCGAACCTACGAGCAGTACTTC. This translates into CASSEFTGGRTYEQYF.

The genes are TRBV5-3 and TRBJ1-1; D gene ambiguous. TRBV5-3 is designated an ORF whose function remains uncertain. Trimming shortened V by 0 bases and J by 8 bases, and 8 bases separated the two germline ends. CDR3 length equals 12 residues. The CDR3 reads CARSLARPEAFF. CDR3 nucleotides: TGTGCCAGAAGCTTGGCCAGGCCCGAAGCTTTCTTT.

Only one count was recorded for this clone. The chain carries TRBV7-9 and TRBJ1-2, with D possibly being TRBD1 (6 bases). The CDR3 totals 16 residues. V lost 2 bases and J lost 3, with 16 bases in between. Germline V lookup: CDR1 SEHNR, CDR2 FQNEAQ (reference sequence). CDR3 sequence reads: CASSLPPSGDDYGYTF. The CDR3 DNA follows: TGTGCCAGCAGCTTACCCCCCTCAGGGGACGACTATGGCTACACCTTC.

This rearrangement joins TRBV7-3 to TRBJ2-7, with 8 bases lining up with TRBD2. In germline, CDR1 is SGHTA, CDR2 FQGTGA. The CDR3 length is 15 residues. Losses at the gene ends were 2 bases for V and 1 base for J; bases not matched to a gene: 4. The CDR3 reads CASSLAGGGSYEQYF. Written as DNA, the CDR3 is TGTGCCAGCAGCTTAGCGGGGGGCGGGTCCTACGAGCAGTACTTC.

The rearrangement joins TRBV27 to TRBJ2-7; 8 positions match TRBD2. The CDR3 covers 13 residues. Trimming took 4 bases from V and 5 from J; bases not matched to a gene: 4. Germline V gene sequence: CDR1 MNHEY, CDR2 SMNVEV (reference sequence). CDR3 in DNA: TGTGCCAGCAGTTGGGGTAGCGGGAACGAGCAGTACTTC. Translated, it gives CASSWGSGNEQYF.

The chain recombines TRBV4-3 with TRBJ2-1; 10 bases are a match to TRBD2. The CDR3 loop spans 18 amino acids. J was trimmed by 9 bases and V by 0 bases; bases with no gene match: 14. Germline values: CDR1 LGHNA, CDR2 YSLEER. CDR3 sequence reads: CASSQDWEASGRGGEQFF. CDR3 sequence (DNA): TGCGCCAGCAGCCAAGACTGGGAGGCTAGCGGGAGAGGCGGTGAGCAGTTCTTC.

The V and J genes are TRBV4-2 and TRBJ1-5; TRBD1 matches at 8 bases. Germline assignment: CDR1 LGHNA and CDR2 YNFKEQ. The CDR3 is 16 residues long. V gave up 0 bases and J gave up 3 bases; unmatched junction bases: 4. The CDR3 coding sequence is TGTGCCAGCAGCCAAGAACAGGGGGGTAACAATCAGCCCCAGCATTTT. Encoded protein: CASSQEQGGNNQPQHF.

The chain combines TRBV2 with TRBJ1-5; the D gene is possibly TRBD1 (5 bases). The CDR3 spans 14 residues. Between the trimmed V and J ends, which lost 4 bases and 5 bases, there was a span of 12 bases. From germline, CDR1 is SNHLY and CDR2 FYNNEI. The CDR3 loop reads CASSGGGVDQPQHF. The CDR3 region has the DNA TGTGCCAGCAGTGGGGGCGGGGTTGATCAGCCCCAGCATTTT.

This clone was seen a single time. Other DNA variants within this sample encode the same CDR3. This chain joins TRBV9 and TRBJ2-1; D is perhaps TRBD2 (6 bases). Germline V gene data show CDR1 as SGDLS and CDR2 as YYNGEE. The length of the CDR3 is 15 residues. The ends were cut back, 2 bases at V and 0 bases at J, with 9 bases in the middle. The CDR3 loop reads CASSVRGSSYNEQFF. CDR3 bases: TGTGCCAGCAGCGTCCGGGGGAGCTCCTACAATGAGCAGTTCTTC.

This clone was seen a few times. This CDR3 reads CASSAQGRGQPQHF. The DNA of the CDR3 is TGTGCCAGCAGCGCACAGGGAAGGGGTCAGCCCCAGCATTTT. The gene calls are TRBV7-3 and TRBJ1-5; the D gene is possibly TRBD1 (6 bases). CDR1 and CDR2 from the germline V gene are SGHTA and FQGTGA. The V end lost 5 bases, the J end lost 6 bases, and 14 bases lay between the germline ends. CDR3 length equals 14 residues.

V gene TRBV4-2 combines with J gene TRBJ2-2; 7 bases match TRBD1. V trimming: 4 bases; J trimming: 2 bases; junction bases outside the gene matches: 7. In germline, CDR1 is LGHNA, CDR2 YNFKEQ. This CDR3 has 16 amino acids. CDR3 region: CASSRSGTDNTGELFF. DNA of the CDR3: TGTGCCAGCAGCCGCTCCGGGACAGACAACACCGGGGAGCTGTTTTTT.

The chain has TRBV4-3 and TRBJ2-3, with D possibly matching TRBD2 (6 bases). V was shortened by 1 base and J by 1 base, with 12 bases between the two germline ends. Germline lookup yields CDR1 LGHNA and CDR2 YSLEER. The CDR3 is made up of 16 amino acids. The CDR3 DNA is TGCGCCAGCAGCCAAGGTCGGGGGTTTGGCACAGATACGCAGTATTTT. It is translated as CASSQGRGFGTDTQYF.

The rearrangement uses TRBV5-1 and TRBJ2-1; 13 bases are a match to TRBD2. V lost 3 bases to trimming and J lost 13 bases; unmatched junction nucleotides: 10. CDR3 length: 15 amino acids. Germline V gene sequence: CDR1 SGHRS, CDR2 YFSETQ. The CDR3 region is CASSSTSGGALRQFF. The CDR3 coding sequence is TGCGCCAGCAGCTCCACTAGCGGGGGGGCCCTACGCCAGTTCTTC.

This chain joins TRBV28 and TRBJ1-2; D perhaps matches TRBD1 (6 bases). Germline CDR1 and CDR2: MDHEN and SYDVKM. This CDR3 has 15 amino acids. V was cut by 10 bases and J by 0 bases, with 18 bases left in between. CDR3 sequence: CATPPKDRANYGYTF. The CDR3 DNA follows: TGTGCCACCCCCCCCAAGGACAGAGCTAACTATGGCTACACCTTC.

The chain recombines TRBV6-1 with TRBJ2-7, with 9 bases matching TRBD2. CDR1 and CDR2 from the germline V gene are MNHNS and SASEGT. The CDR3 is made up of 15 amino acids. Trimming cost V 4 bases and J 0 bases; bases outside gene matches: 4. Written as DNA, the CDR3 is TGTGCCAGCAGTGCATCGACTAGCGGCTCCTACGAGCAGTACTTC. It specifies CASSASTSGSYEQYF.

The rearrangement links TRBV6-1 to TRBJ1-3, with TRBD1 identical over 7 bases. The CDR3 covers 14 residues. Looked up from germline, CDR1 is MNHNS and CDR2 is SASEGT. V shed 7 bases and J 2 bases; nucleotides not matched to a gene: 5. The CDR3 sequence: CASTLDRAGNTIYF. The CDR3 DNA sequence: TGTGCCAGCACCCTTGACAGGGCTGGAAACACCATATATTTT.

V is TRBV27 and J is TRBJ2-1; 9 nucleotides agree with TRBD2. The germline CDR1 and CDR2 sequences are MNHEY and SMNVEV (reference sequence). V gave up 8 bases and J gave up 1 base; unmatched junction bases: 9. The CDR3 contains 16 residues. The CDR3 DNA is TGTGCCAGCGGCCTAGCGGGACCTCCGTCCTACAATGAGCAGTTCTTC. Translation gives CASGLAGPPSYNEQFF.

The CDR3 loop reads CASSLSWTSGVWGGEQYF. In nucleotides, the CDR3 is TGTGCCAGCAGCTTATCGTGGACTAGCGGAGTCTGGGGAGGCGAGCAGTACTTC. The chain combines TRBV7-2 with TRBJ2-7; 10 nucleotides line up with TRBD2. This CDR3 is 18 amino acids long. From germline, CDR1 is SGHTA and CDR2 FQGNSA. Germline trimming cut 2 bases from V and 6 bases from J; bases unmatched to any gene: 16.

This sequence joins TRBV9 and TRBJ1-1; no definite D call. V lost 0 bases, J lost 0 bases, and 9 bases lay in between. This CDR3 has 15 residues. Germline V CDR1 and CDR2: SGDLS, YYNGEE. CDR3 coding DNA: TGTGCCAGCAGCGTAGACCGGGTAATGAACACTGAAGCTTTCTTT. It codes for CASSVDRVMNTEAFF.

This chain links TRBV19 with TRBJ1-3, with D maybe TRBD1 (6 bases). Germline CDR1 LNHDA, CDR2 SQIVND (reference sequence). This CDR3 region has 15 residues. The V end lost 4 bases, the J end lost 2 bases, and 12 bases lay between the germline ends. DNA of the CDR3: TGTGCCAGTAGTAGAACAGGGATTGCTGGAAACACCATATATTTT. It is translated as CASSRTGIAGNTIYF.

This clone appeared a few times. The rearrangement joins TRBV7-2 to TRBJ2-3; a possible D gene is TRBD2 (7 bases). CDR1 and CDR2 from the germline V gene are SGHTA and FQGNSA. The germline V and J ends were trimmed by 1 base and 0 bases, with 14 bases remaining between them. This CDR3 contains 17 residues. The CDR3 DNA is TGTGCCAGCAGCTTAGAGAGGGGGGGCCTTAGCACAGATACGCAGTATTTT. This encodes CASSLERGGLSTDTQYF. The entire variable domain, with the rest obtained from reference TRBV7-2 and TRBJ2-3, is as follows: GAGVSQSPSNKVTEKGKDVELRCDPISGHTALYWYRQSLGQGLEFLIYFQGNSAPDKSGLPSDRFSAERTGGSVSTLTIQRTQQEDSAVYLCASSLERGGLSTDTQYFGPGTRLTVL.

The chain joins TRBV5-1 to TRBJ1-3; no firm D call. The germline CDR1 and CDR2 sequences are SGHRS and YFSETQ. This CDR3 contains 11 residues. V gave up 7 bases and J gave up 2 bases, with 4 bases separating them. In DNA form, the CDR3 reads TGCGCCAGCGAGGCTGGAAACACCATATATTTT. Encoded protein: CASEAGNTIYF.

The V and J genes are TRBV6-5 and TRBJ1-6; 8 bases align to TRBD1. Trimming cost V 2 bases and J 11 bases; bases outside gene matches: 11. The CDR3 is 16 amino acids. In germline, CDR1 is MNHEY, CDR2 SVGAGI. Here the CDR3 DNA reads TGTGCCAGCAGTTACCCCGCCGGACAGGGTTGGGCACCCCTCCACTTT. Its protein is CASSYPAGQGWAPLHF.

This clone appeared a single time. The chain links TRBV19 to TRBJ1-1; 8 bases map to TRBD1. Germline lookup yields CDR1 LNHDA and CDR2 SQIVND (reference sequence). V was clipped by 6 bases and J by 1 base; unmatched bases: 10. This CDR3 comprises 16 residues. The CDR3 spells CASSNLRGQGNTEAFF. The CDR3 DNA sequence: TGTGCCAGTAGCAACCTCAGGGGGCAAGGGAACACTGAAGCTTTCTTT.